This T cell receptor beta chain was recorded in a study of shared clonotypes between healthy human individuals. The CDR3 contains 14 residues. The germline V gene has CDR1 SGDLS and CDR2 YYNGEE. Trimming took off 0 bases at V and 4 bases at J, with 7 bases between the two ends. Libraries were prepared by immunoSEQ multiplex PCR; TCRdb keeps only in-frame clonotypes and omits some of them. This sample has some 2,000,000 clones, with over 85% found just once. This clone was counted a few times. The antigen remains undetermined. Naive-designated CD8 cells lacked CD45RO, were positively enriched for CCR7, and omitted terminally differentiated effector memory CD45RA+ cells. Study-level points and caveats: Naive subsets generally exceeded memory subsets in estimated richness. Generation probabilities were higher for clonotypes shared across all four sorted-subset donors than for unshared ones. Despite large depth, sorted-subset datasets appeared incompletely sequenced.

Sequenced material: naive CD8+ T cells sorted from blood. The V gene is TRBV9, the J gene TRBJ2-2; no definite D call. The TCR comes from a young man in good health. The CDR3 nucleotides read TGTGCCAGCAGCGTAGGGATCCTCACCGGGGAGCTGTTTTTT. This codes for CASSVGILTGELFF. Using reference TRBV9 and TRBJ2-2 for the parts outside the CDR3, the full variable domain is DSGVTQTPKHLITATGQRVTLRCSPRSGDLSVYWYQQSLDQGLQFLIQYYNGEERAKGNILERFSAQQFPDLHSELNLSSLELGDSALYFCASSVGILTGELFFGEGSRLTVL.